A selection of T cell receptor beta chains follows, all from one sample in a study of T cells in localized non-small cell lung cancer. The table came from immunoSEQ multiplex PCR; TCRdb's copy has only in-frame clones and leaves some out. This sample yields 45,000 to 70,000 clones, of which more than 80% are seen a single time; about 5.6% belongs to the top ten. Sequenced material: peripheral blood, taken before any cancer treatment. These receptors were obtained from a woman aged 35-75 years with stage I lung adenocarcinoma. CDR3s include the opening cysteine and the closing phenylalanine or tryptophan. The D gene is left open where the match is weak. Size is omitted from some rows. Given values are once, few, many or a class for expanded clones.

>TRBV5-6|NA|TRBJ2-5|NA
TGTGCCAGCAGCCGAGCCCCACAAGAGACCCAGTACTTC
CASSRAPQETQYF
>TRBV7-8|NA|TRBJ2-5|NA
TGTGCCAGCACCGCCTCGAGCCAAGAGACCCAGTACTTC
CASTASSQETQYF
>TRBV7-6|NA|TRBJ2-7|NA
TGTGCCAGCAGCTCGACCGATGGACTATACGAGCAGTACTTC
CASSSTDGLYEQYF
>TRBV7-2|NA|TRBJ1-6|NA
TGTGCCAGCAGCTCCTCTCCGGGGTCTGTTTTTATCGCCCTCCACTTT
CASSSSPGSVFIALHF
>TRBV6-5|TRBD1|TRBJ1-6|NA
TGTGCCAGCAGCTCCCGACAGGGTAACTCACCCCTCCACTTT
CASSSRQGNSPLHF
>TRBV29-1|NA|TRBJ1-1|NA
TGCAGCGTAACGAACACTGAAGCTTTCTTT
CSVTNTEAFF
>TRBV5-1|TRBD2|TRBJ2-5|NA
TGCGCCAGCAGCCCCGGGGGGGCGGGGATTCAAGAGACCCAGTACTTC
CASSPGGAGIQETQYF
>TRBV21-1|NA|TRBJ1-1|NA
TGTGCCAGCAGCAAACTGGTCCGGGCAGGGCAGGACACTGAAGCTTTCTTT
CASSKLVRAGQDTEAFF
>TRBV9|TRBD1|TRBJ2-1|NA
TGTGCCAGCAGCGTAGGAGGGGACAGGGACAATGAGCAGTTCTTC
CASSVGGDRDNEQFF
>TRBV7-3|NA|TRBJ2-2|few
TGTGCCGTTCACGGGGATTCCGGGGAGCTGTTTTTT
CAVHGDSGELFF
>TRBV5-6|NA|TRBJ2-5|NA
TGTGCCAGCAGCTTGGGCCTGAGGGCGGAGACCCAGTACTTC
CASSLGLRAETQYF
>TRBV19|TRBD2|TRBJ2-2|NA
TGTGCCAGTAGTCCAGGACTAGCGGGGTCCACCGGGGAGCTGTTTTTT
CASSPGLAGSTGELFF
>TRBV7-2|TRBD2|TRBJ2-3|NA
TGTGCCAGCAGCTCGGGACTAGCGGGGGGAAACACAGATACGCAGTATTTT
CASSSGLAGGNTDTQYF
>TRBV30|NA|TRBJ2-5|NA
TGTGCCTGGAGGAATAGTTACGAGACCCAGTACTTC
CAWRNSYETQYF
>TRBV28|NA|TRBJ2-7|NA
TGTGCCAGCAGTTCGCCTCCAACACGGGGTTCAGGCGAGCAGTACTTC
CASSSPPTRGSGEQYF
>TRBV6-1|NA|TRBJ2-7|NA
TGTGCCAGCAGTGGCCCGATGGGGGCGTTGAACGAGCAGTACTTC
CASSGPMGALNEQYF